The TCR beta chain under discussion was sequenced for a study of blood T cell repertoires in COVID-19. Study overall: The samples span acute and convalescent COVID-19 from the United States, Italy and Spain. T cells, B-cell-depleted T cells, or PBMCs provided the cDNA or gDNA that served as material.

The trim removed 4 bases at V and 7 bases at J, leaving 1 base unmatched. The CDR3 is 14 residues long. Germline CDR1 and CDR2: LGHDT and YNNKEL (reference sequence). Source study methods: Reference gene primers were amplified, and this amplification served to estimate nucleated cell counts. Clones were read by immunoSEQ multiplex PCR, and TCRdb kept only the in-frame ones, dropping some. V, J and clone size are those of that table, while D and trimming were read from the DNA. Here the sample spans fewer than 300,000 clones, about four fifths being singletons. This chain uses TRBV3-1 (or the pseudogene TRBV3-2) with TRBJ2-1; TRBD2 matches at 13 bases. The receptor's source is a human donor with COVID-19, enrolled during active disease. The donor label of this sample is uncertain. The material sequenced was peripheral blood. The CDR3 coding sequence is TGTGCCAGCAGCCCGGGACTAGCGGGGAATGAGCAGTTCTTC. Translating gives CASSPGLAGNEQFF.